Listed below are T cell receptor beta chains from one sample, sequenced in a study of cytomegalovirus exposure and HLA in healthy donors. The table came from immunoSEQ multiplex PCR; TCRdb's copy has only in-frame clones and leaves some out. The sample carries approximately 130,000 clones, 6.5% to 9.5% recorded once. Material for sequencing was PBMCs. The receptors originated from a woman aged 40-49 years in good health and CMV-seropositive. The CDR3 runs from the conserved cysteine through the conserved F or W. A D gene is named only where the DNA matches it firmly. For some rows the clone size is stated as once, few or many, or as a class when expanded; others skip it.

>-|TRBJ2-2|14|-|TRBV10-1
TGCGCCAGCAGGGAGAAAGGGGTTACCGGGGAGCTGTTTTTT
CASREKGVTGELFF
>TRBD1|TRBJ1-2|15|few|TRBV10-3
TGTGCCATCAGTGAGTCAATGACAGGGGGCAATGGCTACACCTTC
CAISESMTGGNGYTF
>-|TRBJ2-5|12|-|TRBV28
TGTGCCAGCGGCGGGGACCAAGAGACCCAGTACTTC
CASGGDQETQYF
>TRBD1|TRBJ2-1|17|-|TRBV5-4
TGTGCCAGCAGCCAAACCTCGACAGGGGGTTTTGACAATGAGCAGTTCTTC
CASSQTSTGGFDNEQFF
>TRBD2|TRBJ2-3|16|-|TRBV7-9
TGTGCCAGCAGCTCCCGGACTAGCGGGGGGACAGATACGCAGTATTTT
CASSSRTSGGTDTQYF
>-|TRBJ1-3|14|-|TRBV10-3
TGTGCCATCAGTGAGTTCAGCTCTGGAAACACCATATATTTT
CAISEFSSGNTIYF
>-|TRBJ1-1|15|-|TRBV5-1
TGCGCCAGCAGCTTCGGTGGCAGGCGATACACTGAAGCTTTCTTT
CASSFGGRRYTEAFF
>TRBD1|TRBJ2-7|15|few|TRBV27
TGTGCCAGCAGTAAAGCCGGGACAGGTTTCTACGAGCAGTACTTC
CASSKAGTGFYEQYF
>-|TRBJ1-1|15|few|TRBV13
TGTGCCAGCAGCGACAGGACAGACATGAACACTGAAGCTTTCTTT
CASSDRTDMNTEAFF
>TRBD1|TRBJ1-2|18|-|TRBV9
TGTGCCAGCAGCGTAAATAGAAGGTCTGGGACAGGGGCTTATGGCTACACCTTC
CASSVNRRSGTGAYGYTF
>-|TRBJ1-2|18|few|TRBV4-2
TGTGCCAGCAGCCCCCAGGCCGGGGTGACGTTTGAGGGGGATGGCTACACCTTC
CASSPQAGVTFEGDGYTF
>-|TRBJ2-7|18|-|TRBV12-2
TGTGCAAGTCGCTTAGTCCCGCCAGGCGGCGGGGCGATCTACGAGCAGTACTTC
CASRLVPPGGGAIYEQYF
>-|TRBJ1-5|15|few|TRBV6-1
TGTGCCAGCAGTGAGCCCGGGATCCTCAATCAGCCCCAGCATTTT
CASSEPGILNQPQHF
>TRBD1|TRBJ1-6|15|few|TRBV18
TGTGCCAGCTCACCACAAGGGGGCGAGAATTCACCCCTCCACTTT
CASSPQGGENSPLHF
>-|TRBJ2-3|13|-|TRBV11-1
TGTGCCAGCAGACCTACCACTTCCGCTGTGCAGTATTTT
CASRPTTSAVQYF
>TRBD2|TRBJ2-7|15|few|TRBV6-5
TGTGCCAGCAGTTACGGGACTAGCGGGGGCTACGAGCAGTACTTC
CASSYGTSGGYEQYF
>TRBD2|TRBJ2-7|14|few|TRBV7-2
TGTGCCAGCAGCTTTCTCGGGGGGGGCTACGAGCAGTACTTC
CASSFLGGGYEQYF
>-|TRBJ1-5|14|-|TRBV6-1
TGTGCCAGCAGTGAGGGCTATAGCAATCAGCCCCAGCATTTT
CASSEGYSNQPQHF
>-|TRBJ1-2|14|few|TRBV30
TGTGCCTGGACGGGGGGCCCTCCTAACTATGGCTACACCTTC
CAWTGGPPNYGYTF
>-|TRBJ2-3|13|few|TRBV15
TGTGCCACCAGCAGAGATATTCCAGATACGCAGTATTTT
CATSRDIPDTQYF
>-|TRBJ1-5|13|few|TRBV10-3
TGTGCCATCAGTGAAGGCAGGGGATGGCCCCAGCATTTT
CAISEGRGWPQHF
>-|TRBJ1-2|13|few|TRBV7-3
TGTGCCAGCAGCTCAACAGGACGGGGGGGCTACACCTTC
CASSSTGRGGYTF
>TRBD1|TRBJ2-1|13|-|TRBV7-9
TGTGCCAGCAGCCCGTTTGGGACAGTTGAGCAGTTCTTC
CASSPFGTVEQFF
>-|TRBJ1-5|14|few|TRBV7-9
TGTGCCAGCAGCTCAGAGGTCGGGAGTCAGCCCCAGCATTTT
CASSSEVGSQPQHF
>-|TRBJ1-1|15|-|TRBV12-2
TGTGCAAGTCGCTTAAAGGGACAGGGGAACACTGAAGCTTTCTTT
CASRLKGQGNTEAFF
>-|TRBJ1-1|14|-|TRBV6-1
TGTGCCAGCATCCCCAACAAGATGAACACTGAAGCTTTCTTT
CASIPNKMNTEAFF
>TRBD1|TRBJ2-5|16|-|TRBV5-1
TGCGCCAGCAGCTTGGTCGGACAGGGGGACCAAGAGACCCAGTACTTC
CASSLVGQGDQETQYF
>-|TRBJ1-1|15|-|TRBV18
TGTGCCAGCTCACCCCTTCAGGGCCTGGACACTGAAGCTTTCTTT
CASSPLQGLDTEAFF
>TRBD2|TRBJ2-3|13|-|TRBV30
TGTGCCTTACAGCGGGGGAACCCAGATACGCAGTATTTT
CALQRGNPDTQYF
>-|TRBJ2-7|13|few|TRBV9
TGTGCCAGCAGCGGCGGGACAGACTACGAGCAGTACTTC
CASSGGTDYEQYF
>TRBD1|TRBJ1-6|16|many|TRBV7-8
TGTGCCAGCAGCCTTTCAACAGGGGGGTTAAACACACCCCTCCACTTT
CASSLSTGGLNTPLHF
>TRBD1|TRBJ1-5|14|-|TRBV28
TGTGCCAGCAGATCCCGGGACAGGGGACGGCCCCAGCATTTT
CASRSRDRGRPQHF
>-|TRBJ2-1|13|-|TRBV2
TGTGCCAGCATTGGATTAGCGCGCCGGGAGCAGTTCTTC
CASIGLARREQFF
>-|TRBJ1-5|14|-|TRBV7-8
TGTGCCAGCAGCCCCACAGGGCGCAATCAGCCCCAGCATTTT
CASSPTGRNQPQHF
>-|TRBJ2-7|12|few|TRBV19
TGTGCCAGTAGTTCAGGGTCCTACGAGCAGTACTTC
CASSSGSYEQYF
>-|TRBJ1-5|15|-|TRBV5-6
TGTGCCAGCAGCTTAAATCTTTATAGCAATCAGCCCCAGCATTTT
CASSLNLYSNQPQHF
>-|TRBJ2-5|14|few|TRBV28
TGTGCCAGCAGTTTTAACAGCAACCAAGAGACCCAGTACTTC
CASSFNSNQETQYF
>TRBD2|TRBJ2-3|13|-|TRBV29-1
TGCAGCGTTGGGGGGGGTGGCACAGATACGCAGTATTTT
CSVGGGGTDTQYF
>TRBD2|TRBJ2-2|15|few|TRBV7-3
TGTGCCAGCACCACTTCTGGCGGGGGGGCCGGGGAGCTGTTTTTT
CASTTSGGGAGELFF
>-|TRBJ2-1|12|-|TRBV7-2
TGTGCCAGCAGCGCCAGGTTGTTGGGGCAGTTCTTC
CASSARLLGQFF
>-|TRBJ1-1|12|-|TRBV11-2
TGTGCCAGCAGATGGGGGGACACTGAAGCTTTCTTT
CASRWGDTEAFF
>-|TRBJ1-2|14|few|TRBV7-8
TGTGCCAGCAGCCCCAGGGAGGGGAAGGCTGGCTACACCTTC
CASSPREGKAGYTF
>-|TRBJ2-7|11|-|TRBV10-2
TGCGCCAGCAGGTTTAGGGGGGAGCAGTACTTC
CASRFRGEQYF
>-|TRBJ2-7|14|-|TRBV6-5
TGTGCCAGCAGTTACTCGCGGGACGGCTACGAGCAGTACTTC
CASSYSRDGYEQYF
>TRBD1|TRBJ2-7|15|few|TRBV6-6
TGTGCCAGCAGTGCCCAGGACAGGGCCCTCTACGAGCAGTACTTC
CASSAQDRALYEQYF
>TRBD1|TRBJ1-1|14|few|TRBV12-5
TGTGCTAGTGGTTTACGACAGGGGGCGGCTGAAGCTTTCTTT
CASGLRQGAAEAFF
>-|TRBJ1-1|14|-|TRBV5-6
TGTGCCAGCAGCTTGGCAGCGCCCAACACTGAAGCTTTCTTT
CASSLAAPNTEAFF
>-|TRBJ1-1|14|-|TRBV7-2
TGTGCCAGCAGCTTAGCGCGGACAGTCACTGAAGCTTTCTTT
CASSLARTVTEAFF
>TRBD1|TRBJ1-3|15|-|TRBV2
TGTGCCAGCACCACGGGACAGATCTCTGGAAACACCATATATTTT
CASTTGQISGNTIYF
>-|TRBJ1-2|14|few|TRBV28
TGTGCCAGCAGTCCCCCTACCGACAGCTATGGCTACACCTTC
CASSPPTDSYGYTF
>-|TRBJ1-4|13|few|TRBV30
TGTGCCTGGAGTGTGAGGGTTCGTGAAAAACTGTTTTTT
CAWSVRVREKLFF